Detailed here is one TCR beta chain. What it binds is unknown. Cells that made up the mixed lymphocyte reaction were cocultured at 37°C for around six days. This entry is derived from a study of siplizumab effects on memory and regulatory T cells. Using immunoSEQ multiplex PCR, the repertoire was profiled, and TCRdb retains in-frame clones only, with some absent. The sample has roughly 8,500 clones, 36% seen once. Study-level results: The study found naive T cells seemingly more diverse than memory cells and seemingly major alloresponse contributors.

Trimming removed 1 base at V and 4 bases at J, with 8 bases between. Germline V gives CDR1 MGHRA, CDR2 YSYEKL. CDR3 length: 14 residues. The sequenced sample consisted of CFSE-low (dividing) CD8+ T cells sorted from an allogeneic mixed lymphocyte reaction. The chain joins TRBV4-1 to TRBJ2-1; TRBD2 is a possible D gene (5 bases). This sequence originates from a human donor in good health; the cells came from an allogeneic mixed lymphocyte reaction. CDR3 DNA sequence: TGCGCCAGCAGCCAAGGGACTTCATACAATGAGCAGTTCTTC. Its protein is CASSQGTSYNEQFF.